The present T cell receptor (beta chain) was sequenced within a study of T cells in localized non-small cell lung cancer. Trimming took off 0 bases at V and 6 bases at J, with 8 bases between the two ends. The CDR3 runs 13 residues. The germline CDR1 and CDR2 sequences are SGHTA and FQGTGA. Some clones are missing from TCRdb's copy, which holds only in-frame ones; the method was immunoSEQ multiplex PCR. The table records roughly 20,000 clones, around 89% of them present only once. Only a few counts were recorded for this clone. This sequence originates from a man aged 35-69 years with stage I lung adenocarcinoma. This sample comprised peripheral blood, obtained before any cancer treatment. The chain carries TRBV7-3 and TRBJ1-2; D may be TRBD1 (5 bases). As DNA, the CDR3 is TGTGCCAGCAGCTTAACAGGGACGGATGGCTACACCTTC. It codes for CASSLTGTDGYTF.